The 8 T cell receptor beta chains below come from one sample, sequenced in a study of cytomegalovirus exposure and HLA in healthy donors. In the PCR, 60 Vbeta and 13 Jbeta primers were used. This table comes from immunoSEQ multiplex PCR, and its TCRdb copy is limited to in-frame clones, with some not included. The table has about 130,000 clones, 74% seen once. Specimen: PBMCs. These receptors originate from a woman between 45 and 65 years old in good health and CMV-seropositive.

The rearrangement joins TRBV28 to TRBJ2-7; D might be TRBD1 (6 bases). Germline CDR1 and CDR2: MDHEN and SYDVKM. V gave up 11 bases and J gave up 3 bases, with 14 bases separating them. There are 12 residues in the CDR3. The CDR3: CAFDRSDYEQYF. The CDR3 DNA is TGTGCCTTTGACAGGTCGGACTACGAGCAGTACTTC.

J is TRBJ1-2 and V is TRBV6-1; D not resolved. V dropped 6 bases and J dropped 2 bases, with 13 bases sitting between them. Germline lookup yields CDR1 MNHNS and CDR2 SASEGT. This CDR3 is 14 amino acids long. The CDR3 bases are TGTGCCAGCAGGCGAAGCGGGGAAAACTATGGCTACACCTTC. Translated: CASRRSGENYGYTF.

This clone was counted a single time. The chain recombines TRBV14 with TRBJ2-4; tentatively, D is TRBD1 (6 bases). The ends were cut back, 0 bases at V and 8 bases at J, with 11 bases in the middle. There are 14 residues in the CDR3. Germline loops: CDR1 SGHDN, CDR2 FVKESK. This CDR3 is CASSQEQGRDIQYF. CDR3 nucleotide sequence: TGTGCCAGCAGCCAAGAACAGGGTAGGGACATTCAGTACTTC.

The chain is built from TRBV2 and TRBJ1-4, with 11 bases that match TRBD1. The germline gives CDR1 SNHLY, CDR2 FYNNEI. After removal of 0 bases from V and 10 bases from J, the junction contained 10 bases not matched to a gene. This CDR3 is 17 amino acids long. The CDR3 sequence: CASSEALQDRGRVKLFF. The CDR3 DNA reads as TGTGCCAGCAGTGAAGCGCTTCAGGACAGGGGGCGGGTAAAACTGTTTTTT.

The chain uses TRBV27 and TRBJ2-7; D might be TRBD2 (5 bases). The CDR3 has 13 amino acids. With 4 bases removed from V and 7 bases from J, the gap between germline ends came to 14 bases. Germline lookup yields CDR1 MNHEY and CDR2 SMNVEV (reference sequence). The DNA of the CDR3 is TGTGCCAGCAGTTCCACCCGAGGGCCGGAGCAGTACTTC. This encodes CASSSTRGPEQYF.

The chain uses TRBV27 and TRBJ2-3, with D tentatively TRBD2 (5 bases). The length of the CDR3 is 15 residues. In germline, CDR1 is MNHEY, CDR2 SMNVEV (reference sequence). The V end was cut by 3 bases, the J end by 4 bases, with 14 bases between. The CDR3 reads CASSFKGLSADTQYF. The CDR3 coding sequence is TGTGCCAGCAGTTTCAAAGGACTTAGCGCAGATACGCAGTATTTT.

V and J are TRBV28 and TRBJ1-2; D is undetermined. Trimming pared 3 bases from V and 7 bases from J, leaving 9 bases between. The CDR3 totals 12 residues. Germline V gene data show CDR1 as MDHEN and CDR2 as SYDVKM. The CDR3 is CASSFSIVGYTF. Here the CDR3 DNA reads TGTGCCAGCAGTTTTTCGATAGTTGGCTACACCTTC.

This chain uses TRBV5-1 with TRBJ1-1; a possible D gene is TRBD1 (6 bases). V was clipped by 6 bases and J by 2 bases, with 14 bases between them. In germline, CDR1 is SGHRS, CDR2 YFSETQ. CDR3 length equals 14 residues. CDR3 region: CASTQGGGNTEAFF. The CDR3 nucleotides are TGCGCCAGCACCCAAGGGGGGGGTAACACTGAAGCTTTCTTT.